The rows below give T cell receptor beta chains drawn from one sample of a study of cytomegalovirus exposure and HLA in healthy donors. The assay was immunoSEQ multiplex PCR, and TCRdb's table has in-frame clones only and misses some. This table has 150,000 to 200,000 clones, 84% appearing once. Sequences were obtained from PBMCs. The receptors originated from a boy aged 2 to 9 in good health and CMV-seronegative. Each CDR3 is given with its conserved first and last residue. D genes are given only for firm matches. For some rows the clone size is stated as once, few or many, or as a class when expanded; others skip it.

clone_size d_call j_call v_call cdr3_aa cdr3_nt
- - TRBJ1-2 TRBV2 CASQRQQTTNYGYTF TGTGCCAGCCAGCGTCAACAGACTACTAACTATGGCTACACCTTC
- - TRBJ1-2 TRBV7-9 CASSPSGSERVGYTF TGTGCCAGCAGCCCCTCGGGCTCCGAGAGGGTTGGCTACACCTTC
- - TRBJ2-3 TRBV15 CATSLSGYRADTDTQYF TGCGCCACCAGCCTCTCGGGATACCGGGCCGACACAGATACGCAGTATTTT
- TRBD2 TRBJ2-3 TRBV5-1 CASSFSGDTDTQYF TGCGCCAGCAGCTTCAGCGGGGACACAGATACGCAGTATTTT
- TRBD2 TRBJ2-7 TRBV27 CASSLLAGTPRYEQYF TGTGCCAGCAGTCTTTTAGCGGGAACTCCTCGCTACGAGCAGTACTTC
- - TRBJ1-2 TRBV21-1 CASSKVCSGGGYGYTF TGTGCCAGCAGCAAAGTTTGCAGCGGGGGTGGCTATGGCTACACCTTC
once TRBD1 TRBJ2-1 TRBV29-1 CSVEDWGIQGSSYNEQFF TGCAGCGTTGAAGATTGGGGGATACAGGGGAGCTCCTACAATGAGCAGTTCTTC
- TRBD1 TRBJ1-2 TRBV11-2 CASSFLTGTGGNYGYTF TGTGCCAGCAGCTTTTTAACCGGGACAGGGGGTAACTATGGCTACACCTTC
few TRBD1 TRBJ1-1 TRBV29-1 CSGSLQGSEAFF TGCAGCGGCTCCCTACAGGGGAGTGAAGCTTTCTTT
- TRBD2 TRBJ2-3 TRBV28 CASSFPSGGTDTQYF TGTGCCAGCAGTTTCCCTAGCGGAGGCACAGATACGCAGTATTTT
- TRBD1 TRBJ2-7 TRBV7-6 CASSPTSGTESYEQYF TGTGCCAGCAGCCCGACCTCCGGGACAGAGTCCTACGAGCAGTACTTC
- - TRBJ2-1 TRBV28 CASSFGARGEQFF TGTGCCAGCAGTTTTGGAGCGCGGGGAGAGCAGTTCTTC
- - TRBJ2-7 TRBV10-1 CASSESARGYEQYF TGCGCCAGCAGTGAGTCCGCCAGGGGCTACGAGCAGTACTTC
- TRBD1 TRBJ2-5 TRBV7-9 CASIPWGTGEETQYF TGTGCCAGCATACCCTGGGGGACAGGGGAAGAGACCCAGTACTTC
- TRBD1 TRBJ1-6 TRBV19 CASSMVDRGSPLHF TGTGCCAGTAGTATGGTGGACAGGGGATCACCCCTCCACTTT
- TRBD1 TRBJ2-1 TRBV19 CASSPGTGGGNEQFF TGTGCCAGTAGTCCCGGGACAGGTGGGGGGAATGAGCAGTTCTTC
- - TRBJ1-1 TRBV7-9 CASSFYRENTEAFF TGTGCCAGCAGCTTTTACAGGGAGAACACTGAAGCTTTCTTT
- TRBD2 TRBJ2-2 TRBV7-9 CASSSHSGGGELFF TGTGCCAGCAGCTCCCACTCGGGGGGCGGGGAGCTGTTTTTT
- TRBD2 TRBJ2-1 TRBV27 CASSYGLAVNEQFF TGTGCCAGCAGTTATGGACTAGCGGTCAATGAGCAGTTCTTC
once - TRBJ2-7 TRBV6-5 CATVGGEFPYEQYF TGTGCCACCGTTGGCGGGGAGTTCCCCTACGAGCAGTACTTC
- - TRBJ2-2 TRBV5-1 CASSLVTDTGELFF TGCGCCAGCAGCTTGGTTACGGACACCGGGGAGCTGTTTTTT
- - TRBJ1-4 TRBV27 CASSFRARNEKLFF TGTGCCAGCAGTTTCAGAGCCAGGAATGAAAAACTGTTTTTT
- TRBD2 TRBJ2-1 TRBV11-1 CASSQGLAGGNTDEQFF TGTGCCAGCAGCCAGGGACTAGCGGGGGGAAATACCGATGAGCAGTTCTTC
- - TRBJ2-5 TRBV7-6 CASSTLGAGETQYF TGTGCCAGCAGCACCCTGGGAGCTGGAGAGACCCAGTACTTC
- - TRBJ2-1 TRBV7-6 CASSSTEYNEQFF TGTGCCAGCAGCTCCACTGAATACAATGAGCAGTTCTTC
- - TRBJ1-2 TRBV28 CASRESTNYGGYTF TGTGCCAGCAGAGAGAGTACCAACTATGGCGGCTACACCTTC
- TRBD1 TRBJ2-3 TRBV19 CASSSPGQGGTDTQYF TGTGCCAGTAGTAGTCCGGGACAGGGTGGCACAGATACGCAGTATTTT
few - TRBJ2-3 TRBV30 CAWNQIFSTDTQYF TGTGCCTGGAATCAGATTTTTTCCACAGATACGCAGTATTTT
- TRBD2 TRBJ2-2 TRBV23-1 CASSQSGLLAGEGGELFF TGCGCCAGCAGTCAATCGGGGTTGCTAGCGGGAGAAGGCGGGGAGCTGTTTTTT
- TRBD2 TRBJ2-5 TRBV4-2 CASSRARTSYIQETQYF TGTGCCAGCAGCCGGGCACGGACTAGCTACATCCAAGAGACCCAGTACTTC
once TRBD2 TRBJ2-1 TRBV27 CASSPSGRYNEQFF TGTGCCAGCAGCCCTAGCGGGAGGTATAATGAGCAGTTCTTC
- - TRBJ1-1 TRBV11-2 CASSLAVRRTEAFF TGTGCCAGCAGCTTGGCAGTCAGGAGGACTGAAGCTTTCTTT
- TRBD2 TRBJ2-3 TRBV5-1 CASSLLGLAGPSYPSTDTQYF TGCGCCAGCAGCTTGCTAGGTCTAGCGGGACCTTCCTACCCTAGCACAGATACGCAGTATTTT
- - TRBJ1-5 TRBV19 CASSIDSRGRPTQHF TGTGCCAGTAGTATCGATTCACGGGGGAGACCGACCCAGCATTTT
- - TRBJ2-7 TRBV21-1 CASSKWASGRPKGNEQYF TGTGCCAGCAGCAAATGGGCTAGCGGGAGGCCCAAGGGCAACGAGCAGTACTTC
- TRBD1 TRBJ1-4 TRBV6-5 CASRPDRDRNEKLFF TGTGCCAGCAGACCCGACCGGGACAGGAATGAAAAACTGTTTTTT
- - TRBJ1-1 TRBV28 CASSLEAEVPNTEAFF TGTGCCAGCAGTTTGGAGGCAGAGGTCCCGAACACTGAAGCTTTCTTT
- - TRBJ2-1 TRBV5-1 CASSLGAGNEQFF TGCGCCAGCAGCTTAGGGGCCGGCAATGAGCAGTTCTTC
- TRBD2 TRBJ2-6 TRBV7-2 CASSPGLAGFGANVLTF TGTGCCAGCAGCCCTGGACTAGCGGGATTTGGGGCCAACGTCCTGACTTTC
- - TRBJ2-1 TRBV20-1 CSARLNNEQFF TGCAGTGCCCGACTAAACAATGAGCAGTTCTTC
- TRBD1 TRBJ1-2 TRBV10-1 CASSHRDRRNYGYTF TGCGCCAGCAGTCACCGGGACAGGCGTAACTATGGCTACACCTTC
- - TRBJ2-1 TRBV15 CATSRSSTARVEQFF TGTGCCACCAGCAGATCCTCGACGGCCCGGGTCGAGCAGTTCTTC
- TRBD2 TRBJ2-7 TRBV28 CASSLAGEYEQYF TGTGCCAGCAGCCTAGCGGGAGAATACGAGCAGTACTTC
- TRBD1 TRBJ2-3 TRBV19 CASSDQLQGGTDTQYF TGTGCCAGTAGCGATCAATTACAGGGGGGCACAGATACGCAGTATTTT
- TRBD2 TRBJ2-2 TRBV27 CASSLGGRGANTGELFF TGTGCCAGCAGTTTAGGGGGACGGGGGGCGAACACCGGGGAGCTGTTTTTT
- - TRBJ1-1 TRBV19 CASSMTGVEAFF TGTGCCAGTAGTATGACGGGGGTTGAAGCTTTCTTT